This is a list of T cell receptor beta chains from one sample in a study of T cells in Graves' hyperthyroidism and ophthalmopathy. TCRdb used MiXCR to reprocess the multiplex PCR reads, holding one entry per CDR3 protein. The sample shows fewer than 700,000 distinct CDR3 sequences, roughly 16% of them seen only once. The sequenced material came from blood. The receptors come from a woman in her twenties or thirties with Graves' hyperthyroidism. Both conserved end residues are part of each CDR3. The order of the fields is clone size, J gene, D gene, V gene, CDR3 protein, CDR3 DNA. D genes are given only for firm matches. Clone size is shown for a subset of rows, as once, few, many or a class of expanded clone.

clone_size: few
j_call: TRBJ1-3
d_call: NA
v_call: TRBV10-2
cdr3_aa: CASSESILSGAGNTIYF
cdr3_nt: TGCGCCAGCAGTGAGTCGATTCTCTCCGGGGCTGGAAACACCATATATTTT

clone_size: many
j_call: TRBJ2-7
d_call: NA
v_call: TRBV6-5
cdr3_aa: CASSYQGRSSYEQYF
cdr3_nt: TGTGCCAGCAGTTACCAGGGACGGAGCTCCTACGAGCAGTACTTC

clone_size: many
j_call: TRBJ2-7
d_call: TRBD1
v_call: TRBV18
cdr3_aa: CASSPPGQGGEQYF
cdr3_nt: TGTGCCAGCTCACCACCGGGACAGGGAGGCGAGCAGTACTTC

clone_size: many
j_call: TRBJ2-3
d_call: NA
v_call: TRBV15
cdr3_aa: CATSRDLGTADTQYF
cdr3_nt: TGTGCCACCAGCAGAGATCTGGGGACCGCGGATACGCAGTATTTT

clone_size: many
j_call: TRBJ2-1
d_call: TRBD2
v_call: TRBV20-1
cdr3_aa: CSARPNLAAYNEQFF
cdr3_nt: TGCAGTGCTAGACCTAACCTAGCGGCCTACAATGAGCAGTTCTTC

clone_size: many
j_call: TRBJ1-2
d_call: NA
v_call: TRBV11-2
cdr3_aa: CASQNLGFGGYTF
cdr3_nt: TGTGCCAGCCAAAATCTCGGATTCGGAGGCTACACCTTC

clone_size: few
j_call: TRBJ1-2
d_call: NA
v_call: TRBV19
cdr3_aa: CASSVYPDYGYTF
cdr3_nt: TGTGCCAGTAGTGTCTACCCGGACTATGGCTACACCTTC

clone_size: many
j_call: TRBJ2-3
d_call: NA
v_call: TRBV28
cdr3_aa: CATSPVTDTQYF
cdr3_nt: TGTGCCACCTCGCCCGTCACAGATACGCAGTATTTT

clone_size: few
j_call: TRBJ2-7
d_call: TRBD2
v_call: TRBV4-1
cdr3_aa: CASSQGRTSGRTYEQYF
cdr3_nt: TGCGCCAGCAGCCAAGGCAGGACTAGCGGGAGAACCTACGAGCAGTACTTC

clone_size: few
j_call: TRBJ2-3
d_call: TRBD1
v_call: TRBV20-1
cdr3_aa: CSAKRTGMGTDTQYF
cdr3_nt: TGCAGTGCTAAACGGACAGGGATGGGCACAGATACGCAGTATTTT

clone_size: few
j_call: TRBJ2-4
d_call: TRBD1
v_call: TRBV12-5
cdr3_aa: CASGPGGKGAKDIQYF
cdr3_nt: TGTGCTAGTGGTCCAGGGGGCAAGGGGGCGAAAGACATTCAGTACTTC

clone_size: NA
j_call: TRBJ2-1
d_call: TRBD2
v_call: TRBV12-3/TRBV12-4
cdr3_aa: CASSLPTSLFF
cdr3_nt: TGTGCCAGCAGTCTCCCGACTAGCTTGTTCTTC

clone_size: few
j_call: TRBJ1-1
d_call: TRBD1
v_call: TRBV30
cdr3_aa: CAWSATGNKAFF
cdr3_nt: TGTGCCTGGAGTGCGACAGGGAACAAAGCTTTCTTT

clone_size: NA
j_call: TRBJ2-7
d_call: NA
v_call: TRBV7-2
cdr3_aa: CASSTRSLHSSYEQYF
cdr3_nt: TGTGCCAGCAGCACTAGGTCACTTCACTCCTCCTACGAGCAGTACTTC

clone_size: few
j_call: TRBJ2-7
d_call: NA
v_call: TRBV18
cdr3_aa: CASSGLEQELDEQYF
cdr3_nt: TGTGCCAGCTCAGGGCTTGAACAGGAACTAGACGAGCAGTACTTC

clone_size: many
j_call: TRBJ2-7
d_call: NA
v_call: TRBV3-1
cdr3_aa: CASSQVNSRSHEQYF
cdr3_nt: TGTGCCAGCAGCCAAGTAAACAGTCGAAGTCACGAGCAGTACTTC

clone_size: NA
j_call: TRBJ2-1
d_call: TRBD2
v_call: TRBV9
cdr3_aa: CASSDPTGTSGRNNEQFF
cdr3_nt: TGTGCCAGCAGCGACCCGACCGGGACTAGCGGGAGAAACAATGAGCAGTTCTTC

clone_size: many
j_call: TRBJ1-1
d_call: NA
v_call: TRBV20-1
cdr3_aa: CSARPRAGVVTEAFF
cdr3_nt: TGCAGTGCTAGACCTAGGGCAGGGGTGGTCACTGAAGCTTTCTTT

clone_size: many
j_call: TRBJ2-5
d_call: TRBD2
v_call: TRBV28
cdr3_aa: CASSEGLAGVETQYF
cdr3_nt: TGTGCCAGCAGCGAGGGACTAGCGGGAGTAGAGACCCAGTACTTC

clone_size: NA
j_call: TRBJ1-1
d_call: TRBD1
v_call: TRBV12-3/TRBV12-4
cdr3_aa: CASRPQGDNTEAFF
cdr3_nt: TGTGCCAGCAGACCACAGGGGGACAACACTGAAGCTTTCTTT

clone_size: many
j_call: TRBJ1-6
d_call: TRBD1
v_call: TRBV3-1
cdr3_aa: CASSRTGENSPLHF
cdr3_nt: TGTGCCAGCAGCCGCACAGGGGAGAATTCACCCCTCCACTTT

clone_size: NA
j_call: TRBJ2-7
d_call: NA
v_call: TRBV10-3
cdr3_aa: CAISRGKSYEQYF
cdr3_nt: TGTGCCATCAGTCGGGGCAAATCCTACGAGCAGTACTTC

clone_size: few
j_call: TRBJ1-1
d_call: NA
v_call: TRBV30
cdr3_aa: CAWNRVEAFF
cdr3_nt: TGTGCCTGGAACAGGGTTGAAGCTTTCTTT

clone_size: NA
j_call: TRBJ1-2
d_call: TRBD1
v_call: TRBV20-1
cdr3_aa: CSAAGQGGGYTF
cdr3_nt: TGCAGTGCTGCGGGACAGGGAGGTGGCTACACCTTC

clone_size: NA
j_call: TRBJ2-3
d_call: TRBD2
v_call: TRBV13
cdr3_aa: CASSFRDYVDTDTQYF
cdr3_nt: TGTGCCAGCAGCTTCCGGGACTACGTCGACACAGATACGCAGTATTTT

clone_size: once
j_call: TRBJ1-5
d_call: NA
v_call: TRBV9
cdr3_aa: CASSVGGGLGQPQHF
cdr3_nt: TGTGCCAGCAGCGTAGGCGGGGGTTTAGGACAGCCCCAGCATTTT

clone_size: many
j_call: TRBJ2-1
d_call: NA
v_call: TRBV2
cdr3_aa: CASSARINPTYNEQFF
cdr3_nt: TGTGCCAGCAGTGCGCGGATTAATCCAACCTACAATGAGCAGTTCTTC

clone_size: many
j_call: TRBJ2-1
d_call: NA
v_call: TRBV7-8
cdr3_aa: CASSPGLRTTYNEQFF
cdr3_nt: TGTGCCAGCAGCCCCGGGCTGCGGACTACCTACAATGAGCAGTTCTTC

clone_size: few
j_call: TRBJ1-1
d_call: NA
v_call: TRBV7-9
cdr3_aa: CASRTDAYEAFF
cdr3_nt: TGTGCCAGCAGGACTGACGCCTATGAAGCTTTCTTT

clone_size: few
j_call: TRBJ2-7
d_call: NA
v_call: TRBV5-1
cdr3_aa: CASSLQGSEEQYF
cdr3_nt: TGCGCCAGCAGCTTGCAGGGTTCGGAGGAGCAGTACTTC

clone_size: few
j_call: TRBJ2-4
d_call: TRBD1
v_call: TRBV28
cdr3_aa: CASSSTGTGQGKNIQYF
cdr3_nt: TGTGCCAGCAGTTCCACCGGAACGGGACAGGGCAAAAACATTCAGTACTTC

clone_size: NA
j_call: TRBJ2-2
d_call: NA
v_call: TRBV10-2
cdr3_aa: CASSADQTGELFF
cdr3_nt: TGCGCCAGCAGTGCGGACCAGACCGGGGAGCTGTTTTTT

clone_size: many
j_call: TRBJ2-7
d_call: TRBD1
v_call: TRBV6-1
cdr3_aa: CASSLDRGNEQYF
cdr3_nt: TGTGCCAGCAGTTTGGACAGGGGCAACGAGCAGTACTTC

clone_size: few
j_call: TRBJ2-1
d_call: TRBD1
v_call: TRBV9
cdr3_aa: CASSVDRDRPYNEQFF
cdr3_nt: TGTGCCAGCAGCGTGGACCGGGACAGACCCTACAATGAGCAGTTCTTC

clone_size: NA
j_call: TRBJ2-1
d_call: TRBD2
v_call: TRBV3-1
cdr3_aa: CASSLIAGGPSYNEQFF
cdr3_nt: TGTGCCAGCAGCCTGATAGCGGGAGGGCCCTCCTACAATGAGCAGTTCTTC

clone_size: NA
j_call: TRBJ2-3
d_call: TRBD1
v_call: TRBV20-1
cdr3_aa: CSAVQGISDTQYF
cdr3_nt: TGCAGTGCCGTACAGGGGATTTCCGATACGCAGTATTTT

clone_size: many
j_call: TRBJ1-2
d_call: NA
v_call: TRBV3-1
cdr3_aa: CASSPGPGTNYGYTF
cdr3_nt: TGTGCCAGCAGCCCGGGCCCTGGGACTAACTATGGCTACACCTTC

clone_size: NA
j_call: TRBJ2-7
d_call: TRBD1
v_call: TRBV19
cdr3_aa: CASSILGRGSEQYF
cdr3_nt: TGTGCCAGTAGTATACTGGGCAGGGGGTCCGAGCAGTACTTC

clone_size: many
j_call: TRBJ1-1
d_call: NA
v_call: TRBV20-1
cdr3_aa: CSASGAGTEAFF
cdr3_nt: TGCAGTGCTAGTGGGGCCGGGACTGAAGCTTTCTTT

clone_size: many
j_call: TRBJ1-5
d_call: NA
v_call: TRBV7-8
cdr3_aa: CASSLEFGAAQPQHF
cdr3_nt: TGTGCCAGCAGCTTAGAATTCGGGGCCGCTCAGCCCCAGCATTTT

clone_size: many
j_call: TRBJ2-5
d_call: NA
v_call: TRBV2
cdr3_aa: CASSAGQIQETQYF
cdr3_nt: TGTGCCAGCAGTGCCGGGCAGATACAAGAGACCCAGTACTTC

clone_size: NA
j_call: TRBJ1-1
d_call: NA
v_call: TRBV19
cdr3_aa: CASSITEREAFF
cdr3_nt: TGTGCCAGTAGTATAACAGAACGTGAAGCTTTCTTT

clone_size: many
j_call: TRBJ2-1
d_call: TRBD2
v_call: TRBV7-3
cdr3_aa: CASADSGSLSEQFF
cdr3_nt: TGTGCCAGCGCCGATAGCGGGAGTTTGAGTGAGCAGTTCTTC

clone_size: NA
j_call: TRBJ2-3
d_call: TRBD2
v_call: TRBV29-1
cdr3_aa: CSVVVGVAGYTDTQYF
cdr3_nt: TGCAGCGTTGTGGTGGGAGTAGCGGGGTACACAGATACGCAGTATTTT

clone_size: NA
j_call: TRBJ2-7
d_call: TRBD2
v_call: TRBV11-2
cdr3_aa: CASGWGLAGSYEQYF
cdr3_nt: TGTGCCAGCGGATGGGGACTAGCGGGCTCCTACGAGCAGTACTTC

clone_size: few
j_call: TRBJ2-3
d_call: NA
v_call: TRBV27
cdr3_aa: CASTPGSGILDTQYF
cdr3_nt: TGTGCCAGCACTCCTGGCAGCGGAATTCTTGATACGCAGTATTTT

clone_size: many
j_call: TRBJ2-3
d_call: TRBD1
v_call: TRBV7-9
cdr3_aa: CASSHGTGWDTQYF
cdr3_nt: TGTGCCAGCAGCCACGGGACAGGGTGGGATACGCAGTATTTT

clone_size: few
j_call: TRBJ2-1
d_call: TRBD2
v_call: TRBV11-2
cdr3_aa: CASATSGVYNEQFF
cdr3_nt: TGTGCCAGTGCTACTAGCGGGGTCTACAATGAGCAGTTCTTC

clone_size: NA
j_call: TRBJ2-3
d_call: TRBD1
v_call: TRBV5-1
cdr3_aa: CASSHRYGQGADTQYF
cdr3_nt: TGCGCCAGCAGCCACCGATACGGACAGGGGGCAGATACGCAGTATTTT

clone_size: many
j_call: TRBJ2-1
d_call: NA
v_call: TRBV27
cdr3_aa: CASSPQRVSTNEQFF
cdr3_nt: TGTGCCAGCAGTCCACAGCGGGTTTCGACGAATGAGCAGTTCTTC

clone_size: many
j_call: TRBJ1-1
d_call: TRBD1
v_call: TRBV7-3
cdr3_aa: CASSSKGADRSEAFF
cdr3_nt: TGTGCCAGCAGCTCCAAGGGGGCAGATAGATCCGAAGCTTTCTTT

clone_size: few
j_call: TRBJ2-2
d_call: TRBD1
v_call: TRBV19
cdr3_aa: CASSGTGGAGELFF
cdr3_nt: TGTGCCAGTAGTGGGACAGGAGGAGCCGGGGAGCTGTTTTTT

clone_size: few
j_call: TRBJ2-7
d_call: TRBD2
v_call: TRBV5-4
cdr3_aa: CASSSGGGMEQYF
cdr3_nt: TGTGCCAGCAGCTCGGGGGGAGGTATGGAGCAGTACTTC

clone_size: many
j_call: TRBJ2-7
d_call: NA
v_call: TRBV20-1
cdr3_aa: CSADHRESSYEQYF
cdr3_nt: TGCAGTGCTGATCACAGGGAAAGCTCCTACGAGCAGTACTTC